These 22 T cell receptor beta chains share one sample of origin, sequenced in a study of cytomegalovirus exposure and HLA in healthy donors. 13 Jbeta primers and 60 Vbeta primers were used for the PCR. The data were produced by immunoSEQ multiplex PCR, yet TCRdb's version contains in-frame clones alone and is incomplete. The table has roughly 290,000 clones, roughly 89% seen once. Sequencing was performed on PBMCs. The receptor source for this set is a woman between 18 and 30 years old in good health and CMV-seronegative.

This rearrangement joins TRBV9 to TRBJ2-7; 7 nucleotides align to TRBD1. This CDR3 comprises 16 residues. The junction had 8 bases not matched to a gene; V was cut back by 0 bases and J by 2 bases. CDR1 SGDLS and CDR2 YYNGEE come from the germline V gene. The CDR3 region has the DNA TGTGCCAGCAGCGTAGAAGGACAGGCTATTGCCTACGAGCAGTACTTC. Translated: CASSVEGQAIAYEQYF.

The V call is TRBV6-5, the J call TRBJ1-2, with TRBD1 matching over 9 bases. V lost 0 bases, J lost 4 bases, and 6 bases stayed unmatched. Germline CDR1 and CDR2: MNHEY and SVGAGI. The CDR3 is 16 residues long. The CDR3 here is CASSYSDPTGGYGYTF. For the CDR3, the DNA is TGTGCCAGCAGTTACTCGGATCCGACAGGGGGCTATGGCTACACCTTC.

This CDR3 is CASSPWRGTDTQYF. DNA of the CDR3: TGTGCCAGCAGCCCCTGGAGGGGCACAGATACGCAGTATTTT. The V gene is TRBV27, the J gene TRBJ2-3; TRBD2 is a possible D gene (6 bases). V gave up 6 bases and J gave up 1 base, with 11 bases separating them. The CDR3 contains 14 residues. Germline V gives CDR1 MNHEY, CDR2 SMNVEV (reference sequence).

This chain links TRBV5-1 with TRBJ1-2; no clear D gene. The CDR3 loop spans 14 amino acids. The V gene lost 4 bases and the J gene lost 3 bases, with 13 bases spanning the gap. From germline, CDR1 is SGHRS and CDR2 YFSETQ. CDR3 amino acids: CASSEEQFYYGYTF. The CDR3 bases are TGCGCCAGCAGCGAGGAGCAATTTTACTATGGCTACACCTTC.

The chain recombines TRBV27 with TRBJ1-2; D might be TRBD1 (6 bases). Trimming stripped 0 bases from V and 6 bases from J, with 11 bases between. CDR3 size: 14 residues. Per the germline V gene, CDR1 is MNHEY and CDR2 is SMNVEV (reference sequence). CDR3 residues: CASSLSEGGNGYTF. The CDR3 bases are TGTGCCAGCAGTTTATCAGAAGGGGGTAATGGCTACACCTTC.

The chain couples TRBV7-3 to TRBJ2-3; D might be TRBD1 (5 bases). Germline V gene data show CDR1 as SGHTA and CDR2 as FQGTGA. The CDR3 length is 14 residues. Trimming removed 2 bases from V and 4 bases from J, with 10 bases in between. The CDR3 spells CASSLGGRADTQYF. The CDR3 nucleotides are TGTGCCAGCAGCTTAGGCGGCAGGGCAGATACGCAGTATTTT.

This chain joins TRBV6-1 and TRBJ2-2, with TRBD1 matching over 7 bases. This CDR3 is built from 14 residues. The junction had 3 bases not matched to a gene; V was cut back by 4 bases and J by 4 bases. CDR1 is MNHNS and CDR2 is SASEGT in the germline V gene. Here the CDR3 reads CASSGPGGTGELFF. The CDR3 DNA sequence: TGTGCCAGCAGTGGGCCAGGGGGCACCGGGGAGCTGTTTTTT.

This clone was observed a handful of times. This chain connects TRBV7-6 to TRBJ2-5, with 10 bases identical to TRBD1. This CDR3 region has 15 residues. After removal of 4 bases from V and 1 base from J, the junction contained 3 bases not matched to a gene. CDR1 SGHVS and CDR2 FNYEAQ come from the germline V gene. Written as DNA, the CDR3 is TGTGCCAGCAGCTCTGGGACAGGGGCCCAAGAGACCCAGTACTTC. Residues: CASSSGTGAQETQYF.

The gene calls are TRBV7-2 and TRBJ2-6; 9 bases are a match to TRBD1. Per germline, CDR1 SGHTA and CDR2 FQGNSA. The CDR3 consists of 17 residues. The trim removed 4 bases at V and 2 bases at J, leaving 6 bases unmatched. The CDR3 spells CASSYPGQGTGANVLTF. CDR3 in DNA: TGTGCCAGCAGCTACCCGGGACAGGGTACTGGGGCCAACGTCCTGACTTTC.

This sequence joins TRBV7-2 and TRBJ2-7; D might be TRBD1 (5 bases). The V end lost 5 bases, the J end lost 0 bases, and 17 bases lay between the germline ends. Germline values: CDR1 SGHTA, CDR2 FQGNSA. The CDR3 sequence is 16 residues long. CDR3 in amino acids: CASSLRTPLSSYEQYF. CDR3 bases: TGTGCCAGCAGCCTCCGGACACCTCTGAGCTCCTACGAGCAGTACTTC.

This clone occurred a few times. The chain joins TRBV4-1 to TRBJ2-7; D is undetermined. Germline loops: CDR1 MGHRA, CDR2 YSYEKL. This CDR3 has 13 amino acids. The V end was cut by 1 base, the J end by 4 bases, with 8 bases between. The DNA of the CDR3 is TGCGCCAGCAGCCAAGCCAGAAGATACGAGCAGTACTTC. It translates to CASSQARRYEQYF.

The chain combines TRBV6-4 with TRBJ1-5; 7 bases are shared with TRBD1. V trimming: 5 bases; J trimming: 2 bases; junction bases outside the gene matches: 15. The germline gives CDR1 MRHNA, CDR2 SNTAGT. This CDR3 is 18 amino acids long. The chain's CDR3 is CASSRPGQPNLGNQPQHF. The CDR3 DNA reads TGTGCCAGCAGTCGTCCGGGACAGCCAAACTTAGGCAATCAGCCCCAGCATTTT.

The V and J genes are TRBV11-2 and TRBJ2-7; TRBD2 agrees at 9 bases. With 3 bases clipped from V and 3 bases from J, the junction kept 6 bases outside the gene matches. In germline, CDR1 is SGHAT, CDR2 FQNNGV. This CDR3 contains 15 residues. The CDR3 DNA reads as TGTGCCAGCAGCTTCGGAGCGGGGGGAAACTACGAGCAGTACTTC. Translated, it gives CASSFGAGGNYEQYF.

The chain joins TRBV29-1 to TRBJ2-6, with D possibly matching TRBD2 (6 bases). V was shortened by 4 bases and J by 0 bases, with 10 bases between the two germline ends. This CDR3 is built from 15 residues. Germline CDR1 and CDR2: SQVTM and ANQGSEA. CDR3 bases: TGCAGCGTTGGGTTCGGGAGCTCTGGGGCCAACGTCCTGACTTTC. Translated, it gives CSVGFGSSGANVLTF. The whole variable domain, remainder taken from reference TRBV29-1 and TRBJ2-6, is SAVISQKPSRDICQRGTSLTIQCQVDSQVTMMFWYRQQPGQSLTLIATANQGSEATYESGFVIDKFPISRPNLTFSTLTVSNMSPEDSSIYLCSVGFGSSGANVLTFGAGSRLTVL.

About this clone: Other DNA sequences in the same sample also yield this CDR3. V is TRBV6-1 and J is TRBJ2-5; TRBD1 aligns across 9 bases. Trimming cost V 6 bases and J 6 bases; bases outside gene matches: 5. The V gene's germline CDR1 is MNHNS and CDR2 SASEGT. This CDR3 contains 13 residues. The CDR3 reads CASSGTGRQTQYF. The CDR3 DNA sequence: TGTGCCAGCAGCGGGACAGGGAGGCAGACCCAGTACTTC.

V and J are TRBV7-3 and TRBJ2-1, with 16 positions matching TRBD2. The germline V gene has CDR1 SGHTA and CDR2 FQGTGA. V was clipped by 0 bases and J by 7 bases; unmatched bases: 3. The CDR3 loop spans 17 amino acids. CDR3 DNA sequence: TGTGCCAGCAGCTTAACACCGGGACTAGCGGGGGGGAATGAGCAGTTCTTC. This encodes CASSLTPGLAGGNEQFF.

This chain uses TRBV7-8 with TRBJ1-3; TRBD1 agrees at 8 bases. Trimming removed 2 bases from V and 11 bases from J; junction bases left unmatched: 11. The CDR3 is made up of 15 amino acids. Germline values: CDR1 SGHVS, CDR2 FQNEAQ. CDR3 DNA: TGTGCCAGCAGCTTAAGGGGACAGGACAACATCCCCATATATTTT. This translates into CASSLRGQDNIPIYF.

The gene calls are TRBV2 and TRBJ1-3, with a possible D match to TRBD1 (6 bases). This CDR3 region has 14 residues. Germline values: CDR1 SNHLY, CDR2 FYNNEI. Trimming pared 4 bases from V and 4 bases from J, leaving 11 bases between. CDR3 loop: CASSARGAGNTIYF. The CDR3 DNA follows: TGTGCCAGCAGTGCCCGGGGGGCCGGAAACACCATATATTTT.

The genes are TRBV7-9 and TRBJ1-2, with D possibly TRBD1 on 5 matching bases. V gave up 0 bases and J gave up 5 bases, with 16 bases separating them. The CDR3 sequence is 16 residues long. Germline V CDR1 and CDR2: SEHNR, FQNEAQ (reference sequence). The CDR3 region is CASSLAGALSGYGYTF. CDR3 nucleotides: TGTGCCAGCAGCTTAGCTGGGGCCCTCAGCGGGTATGGCTACACCTTC. The entire variable domain, with the rest obtained from reference TRBV7-9 and TRBJ1-2, is as follows: DTGVSQNPRHKITKRGQNVTFRCDPISEHNRLYWYRQTLGQGPEFLTYFQNEAQLEKSRLLSDRFSAERPKGSFSTLEIQRTEQGDSAMYLCASSLAGALSGYGYTFGSGTRLTVV.

The J gene is TRBJ2-1, the V gene TRBV7-3; 15 bases match TRBD2. Per germline, CDR1 SGHTA and CDR2 FQGTGA. V lost 1 base and J lost 7; bases outside the gene matches: 8. The CDR3 has 18 residues. The CDR3 DNA follows: TGTGCCAGCAGCTTAAGACCCCGGGGACTAGCGGGGGGAAATGAGCAGTTCTTC. The encoded protein is CASSLRPRGLAGGNEQFF.

The CDR3 here is CASSPGAGLPSEQYF. CDR3 sequence (DNA): TGTGCCAGCAGCCCCGGAGCCGGACTTCCTTCAGAGCAGTACTTC. The V gene is TRBV7-2, the J gene TRBJ2-7; D perhaps matches TRBD2 (5 bases). There are 15 residues in the CDR3. CDR1 SGHTA and CDR2 FQGNSA come from the germline V gene. V lost 5 bases to trimming and J lost 7 bases, with 21 bases between them.

This clone was seen only a few times. CDR3 nucleotides: TGTGCCAGCAGCTGGACACAGGGGCTCGAGTCGCGTGGCTACACCTTC. It translates to CASSWTQGLESRGYTF. J is TRBJ1-2 and V is TRBV5-6, with 7 bases lining up with TRBD1. The CDR3 spans 16 residues. Germline V gives CDR1 SGHDT, CDR2 YYEEEE. V shed 3 bases, J shed 7 bases, and the junction held 15 bases outside the gene matches.